This passage covers 27 T cell receptor beta chains from one sample sequenced in a study of T cell responses to AZD1222 COVID-19 vaccine. Libraries were prepared by immunoSEQ multiplex PCR; TCRdb keeps only in-frame clonotypes and omits some of them. The table shows 95,000 to 110,000 clones, with roughly 89% occurring only once. The sample here was peripheral blood, taken on day 0 of AZD1222 vaccination. These receptors were collected from an adult in good health.

This clone appeared once. The rearrangement uses TRBV24-1 and TRBJ2-1, with D perhaps matching TRBD1 (6 bases). With 7 bases removed from V and 3 bases from J, the gap between germline ends came to 9 bases. Germline V gene data show CDR1 as KGHDR and CDR2 as SFDVKD. The CDR3 is 13 residues long. The CDR3 DNA follows: TGTGCCACCAGACAGGGTTACTACAATGAGCAGTTCTTC. This encodes CATRQGYYNEQFF.

This rearrangement joins TRBV30 to TRBJ1-4; D is unclear. Per germline, CDR1 GTSNPN and CDR2 SVGIG (reference sequence). With 4 bases removed from V and 8 bases from J, the gap between germline ends came to 8 bases. The CDR3 contains 11 residues. CDR3 region: CAWNRNEKLFF. CDR3 DNA: TGTGCCTGGAATCGAAACGAAAAACTGTTTTTT.

This sequence joins TRBV9 and TRBJ2-6; 11 nucleotides line up with TRBD1. V lost 4 bases, J lost 1 base, and 4 bases stayed unmatched. CDR1 and CDR2 from the germline V gene are SGDLS and YYNGEE. This CDR3 region has 17 residues. Here the CDR3 DNA reads TGTGCCAGCAGCCGAGGACAGGGGGCGTCTGGGGCCAACGTCCTGACTTTC. Translation gives CASSRGQGASGANVLTF.

The chain employs TRBV7-3 and TRBJ2-2; no reliable D call. The CDR3 extends over 14 amino acids. With 1 base removed from V and 4 bases from J, the gap between germline ends came to 7 bases. From germline, CDR1 is SGHTA and CDR2 FQGTGA. In DNA form, the CDR3 reads TGTGCCAGCAGCTTAAATGGCCGCACCGGGGAGCTGTTTTTT. This translates into CASSLNGRTGELFF.

This clone appeared once. The chain joins TRBV7-6 to TRBJ1-1; no clear D gene. Germline-derived CDR1 and CDR2 are SGHVS and FNYEAQ. Trimming took off 5 bases at V and 4 bases at J, with 17 bases between the two ends. The CDR3 contains 15 residues. CDR3 bases: TGTGCCAGCAGCCCCGAGGCCGGGTCCCTCACTGAAGCTTTCTTT. Translating gives CASSPEAGSLTEAFF.

This chain connects TRBV27 to TRBJ2-7, with TRBD1 matching over 9 bases. The CDR3 consists of 16 residues. The germline gives CDR1 MNHEY, CDR2 SMNVEV (reference sequence). V shed 3 bases, J shed 2 bases, and the junction held 8 bases outside the gene matches. The CDR3 reads CASSLTGDRAPYEQYF. CDR3 nucleotide sequence: TGTGCCAGCAGTTTGACTGGGGACAGGGCCCCCTACGAGCAGTACTTC.

This sequence joins TRBV28 and TRBJ2-7; D remains unclear. The CDR3 consists of 13 residues. With 3 bases removed from V and 5 bases from J, the gap between germline ends came to 11 bases. Germline CDR1 and CDR2: MDHEN and SYDVKM. CDR3 in DNA: TGTGCCAGCAGTTTCCTCGTGGTAAACGAGCAGTACTTC. This codes for CASSFLVVNEQYF.

V is TRBV7-2 and J is TRBJ1-5, with unresolved D. CDR1 SGHTA and CDR2 FQGNSA come from the germline V gene. The length of the CDR3 is 15 residues. The V gene lost 3 bases and the J gene lost 1 base, with 10 bases spanning the gap. CDR3 DNA: TGTGCCAGCAGCTTCCAAGCTGGGAGCAATCAGCCCCAGCATTTT. As protein: CASSFQAGSNQPQHF.

The V call is TRBV30, the J call TRBJ2-7; possible D gene TRBD2, 7 bases. With 1 base removed from V and 4 bases from J, the gap between germline ends came to 11 bases. This CDR3 contains 13 residues. Per the germline V gene, CDR1 is GTSNPN and CDR2 is SVGIG (reference sequence). The CDR3, as DNA: TGTGCCTGGAGTGGGGGGGGGCTATACGAGCAGTACTTC. It codes for CAWSGGGLYEQYF. The full variable domain, its missing parts supplied by reference TRBV30 and TRBJ2-7, is SQTIHQWPATLVQPVGSPLSLECTVEGTSNPNLYWYRQAAGRGLQLLFYSVGIGQISSEVPQNLSASRPQDRQFILSSKKLLLSDSGFYLCAWSGGGLYEQYFGPGTRLTVT.

The CDR3 DNA reads TGCGCCAGCAGAAGCGGGAGCGGGACAGATACGCAGTATTTT. It specifies CASRSGSGTDTQYF. The genes are TRBV5-1 and TRBJ2-3; 8 bases map to TRBD2. The CDR3 covers 14 residues. V lost 5 bases and J lost 3; bases outside the gene matches: 5. Germline V gene sequence: CDR1 SGHRS, CDR2 YFSETQ.

This clone came up once. This chain connects TRBV3-1 (or the pseudogene TRBV3-2) to TRBJ2-1; 11 nucleotides match TRBD2. The V segment lost 0 bases and the J segment 5 bases; nucleotides outside the gene matches: 3. Germline lookup yields CDR1 LGHDT and CDR2 YNNKEL (reference sequence). The CDR3 spans 16 residues. This chain's CDR3 is CASSQEKLAGDNEQFF. The CDR3 DNA reads TGTGCCAGCAGCCAAGAGAAACTAGCGGGAGACAATGAGCAGTTCTTC.

This sequence joins TRBV6-4 and TRBJ2-3; 10 bases fit TRBD2. CDR3 size: 16 residues. Germline assignment: CDR1 MRHNA and CDR2 SNTAGT. The trim removed 0 bases at V and 6 bases at J, leaving 6 bases unmatched. CDR3 nucleotides: TGTGCCAGCAGTGACTCGGCTAGCGGGGGTGTGGATACGCAGTATTTT. Its translation: CASSDSASGGVDTQYF.

The V and J genes are TRBV7-3 and TRBJ2-1, with unresolved D. V lost 5 bases and J 3 bases, leaving 11 bases between the germline ends. Germline values: CDR1 SGHTA, CDR2 FQGTGA. CDR3 size: 14 residues. CDR3 coding DNA: TGTGCCAGCAGCAAGGCCCGCGGCTACAATGAGCAGTTCTTC. This codes for CASSKARGYNEQFF.

The V call is TRBV5-6, the J call TRBJ2-7; 8 bases align to TRBD1. Germline CDR1 and CDR2: SGHDT and YYEEEE. With 4 bases clipped from V and 4 bases from J, the junction kept 10 bases outside the gene matches. CDR3 size: 15 residues. CDR3 amino acids: CASSPGVGQAYEQYF. The DNA of the CDR3 is TGTGCCAGCAGCCCTGGTGTGGGACAGGCGTACGAGCAGTACTTC.

The rearrangement joins TRBV5-4 to TRBJ2-7, with TRBD1 matching over 7 bases. Trimming cost V 4 bases and J 3 bases; bases outside gene matches: 7. Germline assignment: CDR1 SGHNT and CDR2 YYREEE (reference sequence). The CDR3 runs 14 residues. The CDR3 DNA sequence: TGTGCCAGCAGCCCCGCCAGGGGGATCTACGAGCAGTACTTC. It encodes CASSPARGIYEQYF. The full variable domain, with the rest looked up from reference TRBV5-4 and TRBJ2-7, is ETGVTQSPTHLIKTRGQQVTLRCSSQSGHNTVSWYQQALGQGPQFIFQYYREEENGRGNFPPRFSGLQFPNYSSELNVNALELDDSALYLCASSPARGIYEQYFGPGTRLTVT.

This clone was found once. The V call is TRBV6-5, the J call TRBJ2-1; no reliable D call. The germline V gene encodes CDR1 MNHEY and CDR2 SVGAGI. The CDR3 has 14 residues. Trimming took off 6 bases at V and 4 bases at J, with 13 bases between the two ends. The CDR3, as DNA: TGTGCCAGCAGCAGACTCCTCGATTACAATGAGCAGTTCTTC. Translation gives CASSRLLDYNEQFF.

The chain carries TRBV28 and TRBJ2-1; 8 positions agree with TRBD2. Germline lookup yields CDR1 MDHEN and CDR2 SYDVKM. V dropped 5 bases and J dropped 5; count of bases not matched to a gene: 11. This CDR3 has 16 residues. The chain's CDR3 is CASSRAGGRLDNEQFF. CDR3 nucleotides: TGTGCCAGCAGTCGAGCCGGCGGGAGGCTAGACAATGAGCAGTTCTTC. The full variable domain, with the rest looked up from reference TRBV28 and TRBJ2-1, is DVKVTQSSRYLVKRTGEKVFLECVQDMDHENMFWYRQDPGLGLRLIYFSYDVKMKEKGDIPEGYSVSREKKERFSLILESASTNQTSMYLCASSRAGGRLDNEQFFGPGTRLTVL.

This clone was seen a few times. V usage is TRBV21-1 and J usage is TRBJ2-7; TRBD1 was called by the table and not checked on the DNA. TRBV21-1 represents a pseudogene. The CDR3 sequence is 14 residues long. The CDR3 DNA follows: TGTGCCAGCAGCAACCGGGACAGCATTCACGAGCAGTACTTC. Encoded protein: CASSNRDSIHEQYF.

The rearrangement uses TRBV10-1 and TRBJ1-1; tentative D call: TRBD1 (6 bases). Germline values: CDR1 WNHNN, CDR2 SYGVQD (reference sequence). The CDR3 totals 13 residues. V was pared by 4 bases and J by 6 bases, with 12 bases between. The CDR3 DNA sequence: TGCGCCAGCAGTGTTTCGGGGGCCGCTGAAGCTTTCTTT. Residues: CASSVSGAAEAFF.

This clone is a singleton in its sample. The CDR3 bases are TGTGCCAGCAGCTTACCAGGGGGCAACACCGGGGAGCTGTTTTTT. This translates into CASSLPGGNTGELFF. The genes are TRBV7-9 and TRBJ2-2, with 8 bases aligning to TRBD1. The CDR3 has 15 residues. Germline trimming cut 2 bases from V and 2 bases from J; bases unmatched to any gene: 1. The germline CDR1 and CDR2 sequences are SEHNR and FQNEAQ (reference sequence).

J is TRBJ2-3 and V is TRBV6-2 or TRBV6-3, with TRBD2 as a possible D gene (5 bases). V lost 2 bases, J lost 5 bases, and 5 bases lay in between. The CDR3 length is 12 residues. Germline V lookup: CDR1 MNHEY, CDR2 SVGEGT. The DNA of the CDR3 is TGTGCCAGCAGTTACGCGGGAGATACGCAGTATTTT. It specifies CASSYAGDTQYF.

The J gene is TRBJ1-4, the V gene TRBV5-1, with TRBD1 matching over 9 bases. The V and J ends lost 0 bases and 7 bases, in that order; junction bases with no gene match: 7. This CDR3 has 16 residues. Germline V lookup: CDR1 SGHRS, CDR2 YFSETQ. CDR3 nucleotides: TGCGCCAGCAGCTTGGGCCAACAGGGGGCTGGTGAAAAACTGTTTTTT. The encoded protein is CASSLGQQGAGEKLFF.

The chain carries TRBV7-2 and TRBJ2-3; unclear D gene. In germline, CDR1 is SGHTA, CDR2 FQGNSA. CDR3 length: 12 amino acids. V was cut by 1 base and J by 7 bases, with 6 bases left in between. The DNA for the CDR3 is TGTGCCAGCAGCTTAGTTGTGAATACGCAGTATTTT. It codes for CASSLVVNTQYF.

The chain carries TRBV6-6 and TRBJ2-7; D might be TRBD2 (5 bases). Germline V gives CDR1 MNHNY, CDR2 SVGAGI (reference sequence). V was cut by 6 bases and J by 4 bases, with 13 bases left in between. This CDR3 has 13 amino acids. The CDR3 region has the DNA TGTGCCAGCAGCTTCGGCCGGAGGTACGAGCAGTACTTC. Its translation is CASSFGRRYEQYF.

This chain connects TRBV19 to TRBJ2-2, with D perhaps TRBD1 or TRBD2 (5 bases each). CDR1 and CDR2 (germline): LNHDA, SQIVND (reference sequence). The length of the CDR3 is 13 residues. Trimming shortened V by 6 bases and J by 8 bases, and 13 bases separated the two germline ends. The CDR3 DNA reads as TGTGCCAGTAGCGGGACGGGGTCGGGGGAGCTGTTTTTT. It is translated as CASSGTGSGELFF.

This clone showed up just once. The V and J genes are TRBV4-2 and TRBJ1-4, with TRBD1 identical over 8 bases. CDR3 length: 18 amino acids. Germline CDR1 reads LGHNA; CDR2 reads YNFKEQ. J was trimmed by 8 bases and V by 0 bases; bases with no gene match: 14. The CDR3 reads CASSQERVGQGDWEKLFF. CDR3 sequence (DNA): TGTGCCAGCAGCCAAGAAAGGGTAGGACAGGGAGATTGGGAAAAACTGTTTTTT.

This chain links TRBV15 with TRBJ1-3; D gene uncertain. Trimming stripped 1 base from V and 0 bases from J, with 7 bases between. Germline V CDR1 and CDR2: LNHNV, YYDKDF (reference sequence). The CDR3 consists of 15 residues. The CDR3 reads CATSRVRSSGNTIYF. The CDR3 DNA sequence: TGTGCCACCAGCAGAGTACGCAGCTCTGGAAACACCATATATTTT.